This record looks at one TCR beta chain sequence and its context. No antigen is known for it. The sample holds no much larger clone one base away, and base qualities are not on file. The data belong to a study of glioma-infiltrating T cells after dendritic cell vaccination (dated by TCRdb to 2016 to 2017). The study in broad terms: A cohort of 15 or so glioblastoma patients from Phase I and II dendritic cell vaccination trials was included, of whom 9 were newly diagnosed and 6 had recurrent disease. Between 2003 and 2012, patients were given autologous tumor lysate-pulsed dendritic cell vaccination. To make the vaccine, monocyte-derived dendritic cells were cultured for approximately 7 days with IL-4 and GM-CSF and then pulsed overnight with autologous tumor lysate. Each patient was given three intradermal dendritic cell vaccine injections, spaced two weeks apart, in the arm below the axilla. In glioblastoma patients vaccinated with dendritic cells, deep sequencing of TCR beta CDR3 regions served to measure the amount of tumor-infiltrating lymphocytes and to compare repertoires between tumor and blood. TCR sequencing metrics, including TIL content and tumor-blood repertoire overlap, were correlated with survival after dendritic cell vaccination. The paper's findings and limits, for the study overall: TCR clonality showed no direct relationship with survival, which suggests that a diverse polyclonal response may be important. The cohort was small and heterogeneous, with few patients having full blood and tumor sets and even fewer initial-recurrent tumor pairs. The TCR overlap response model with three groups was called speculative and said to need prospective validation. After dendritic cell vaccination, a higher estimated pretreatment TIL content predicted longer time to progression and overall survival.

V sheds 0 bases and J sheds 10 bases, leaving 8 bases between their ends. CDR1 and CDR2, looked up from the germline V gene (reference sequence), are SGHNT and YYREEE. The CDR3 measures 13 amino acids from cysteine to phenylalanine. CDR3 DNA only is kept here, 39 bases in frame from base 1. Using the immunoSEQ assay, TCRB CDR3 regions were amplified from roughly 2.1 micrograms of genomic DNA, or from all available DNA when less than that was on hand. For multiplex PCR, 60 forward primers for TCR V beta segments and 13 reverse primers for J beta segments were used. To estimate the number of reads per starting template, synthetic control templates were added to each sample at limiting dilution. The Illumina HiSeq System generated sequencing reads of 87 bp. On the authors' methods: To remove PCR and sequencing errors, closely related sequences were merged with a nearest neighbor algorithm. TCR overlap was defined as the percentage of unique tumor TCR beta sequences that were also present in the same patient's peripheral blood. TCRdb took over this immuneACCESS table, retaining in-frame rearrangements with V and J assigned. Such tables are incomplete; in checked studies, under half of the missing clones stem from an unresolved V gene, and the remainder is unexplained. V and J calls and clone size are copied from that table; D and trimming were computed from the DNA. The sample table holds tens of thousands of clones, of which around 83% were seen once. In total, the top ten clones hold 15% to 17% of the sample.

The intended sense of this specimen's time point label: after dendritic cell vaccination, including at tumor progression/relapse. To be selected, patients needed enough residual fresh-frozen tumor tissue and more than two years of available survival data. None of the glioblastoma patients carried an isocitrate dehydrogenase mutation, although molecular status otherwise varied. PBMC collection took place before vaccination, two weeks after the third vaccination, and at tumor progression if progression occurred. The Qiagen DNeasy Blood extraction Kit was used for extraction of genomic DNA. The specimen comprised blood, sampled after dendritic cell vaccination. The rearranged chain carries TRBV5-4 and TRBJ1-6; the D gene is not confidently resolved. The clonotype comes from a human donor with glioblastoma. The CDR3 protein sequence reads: CASSLVPVSPLHF. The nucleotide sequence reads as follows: TGTGCCAGCAGCTTGGTCCCGGTCTCACCCCTCCACTTT.